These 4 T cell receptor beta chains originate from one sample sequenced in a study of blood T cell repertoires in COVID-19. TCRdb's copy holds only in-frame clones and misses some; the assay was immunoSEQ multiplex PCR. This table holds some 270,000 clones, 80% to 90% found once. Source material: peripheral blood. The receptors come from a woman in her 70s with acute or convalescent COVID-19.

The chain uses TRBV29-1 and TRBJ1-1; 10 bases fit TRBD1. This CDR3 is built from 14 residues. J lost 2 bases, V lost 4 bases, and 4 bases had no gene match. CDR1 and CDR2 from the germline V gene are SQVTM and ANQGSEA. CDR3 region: CSVGQGASNTEAFF. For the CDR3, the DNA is TGCAGCGTTGGACAGGGGGCCAGTAACACTGAAGCTTTCTTT. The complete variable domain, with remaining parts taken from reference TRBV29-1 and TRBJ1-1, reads SAVISQKPSRDICQRGTSLTIQCQVDSQVTMMFWYRQQPGQSLTLIATANQGSEATYESGFVIDKFPISRPNLTFSTLTVSNMSPEDSSIYLCSVGQGASNTEAFFGQGTRLTVV.

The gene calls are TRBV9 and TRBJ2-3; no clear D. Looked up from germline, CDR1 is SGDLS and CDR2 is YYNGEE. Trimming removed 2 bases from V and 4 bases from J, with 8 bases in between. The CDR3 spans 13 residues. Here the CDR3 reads CASSVPEADTQYF. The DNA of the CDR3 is TGTGCCAGCAGCGTCCCCGAGGCAGATACGCAGTATTTT. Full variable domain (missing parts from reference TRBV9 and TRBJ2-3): DSGVTQTPKHLITATGQRVTLRCSPRSGDLSVYWYQQSLDQGLQFLIQYYNGEERAKGNILERFSAQQFPDLHSELNLSSLELGDSALYFCASSVPEADTQYFGPGTRLTVL.

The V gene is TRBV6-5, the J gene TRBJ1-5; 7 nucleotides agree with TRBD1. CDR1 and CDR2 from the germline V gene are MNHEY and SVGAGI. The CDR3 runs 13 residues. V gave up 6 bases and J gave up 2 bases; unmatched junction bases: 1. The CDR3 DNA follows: TGTGCCAGCAGCGGGACAGGCAATCAGCCCCAGCATTTT. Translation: CASSGTGNQPQHF.

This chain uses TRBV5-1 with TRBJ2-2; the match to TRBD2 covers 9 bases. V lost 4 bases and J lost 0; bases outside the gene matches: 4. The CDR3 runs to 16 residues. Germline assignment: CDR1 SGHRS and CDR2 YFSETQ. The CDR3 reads CASSGSGGPNTGELFF. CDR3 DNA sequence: TGCGCCAGCAGCGGAAGCGGGGGGCCGAACACCGGGGAGCTGTTTTTT.